This T cell receptor (beta chain) was sequenced in a study of vaccination effects on CD4 cells after COVID-19. Overall study context: Each person got two doses of an mRNA SARS-CoV-2 vaccine, BNT162b2 or mRNA-1273.

Sequenced by immunoSEQ multiplex PCR; TCRdb stores in-frame clones only, minus some. Counted here are roughly 48,000 clones, approximately 65% occurring once; the ten biggest clones make up roughly 5%. Culture lasted approximately 10 days before CD4+ T cell isolation. Vaccinated participants had no history of SARS-CoV-2 infection and tested negative for nucleocapsid antibodies. On both days 3 and 7, half of the culture medium was replaced with IL-2 medium. V was pared by 6 bases and J by 7 bases, with 21 bases between. CDR3 length: 15 residues. Germline values: CDR1 SNHLY, CDR2 FYNNEI. This clone was picked up a small number of times. Its antigen remains unidentified.

The chain couples TRBV2 to TRBJ1-2; possible D gene TRBD1, 6 bases. The sample in question was CD4+ T cells from PBMCs cultured without peptide, obtained before COVID-19 vaccination. This clonotype was obtained from a human donor who received a COVID-19 vaccine. This CDR3 is CASRYATGGAGGYTF. Written as DNA, the CDR3 is TGTGCCAGCAGATACGCGACAGGAGGGGCTGGTGGCTACACCTTC.